The 20 T cell receptor beta chains reported below all come from one sample, sequenced in a study of cytomegalovirus exposure and HLA in healthy donors. The PCR employed 60 Vbeta primers together with 13 Jbeta primers. Produced via immunoSEQ multiplex PCR; TCRdb's table is partial and in-frame only. The table lists some 110,000 clones, approximately 79% of them singletons, with roughly 6.9% in the top ten. Source material: PBMCs. The source is a man in his thirties or forties in good health and CMV-seropositive.

The chain recombines TRBV6-5 with TRBJ2-5; 7 nucleotides agree with TRBD1. With V trimmed by 6 bases and J by 3 bases, 4 bases remained unmatched. The germline CDR1 and CDR2 sequences are MNHEY and SVGAGI. This CDR3 is 13 amino acids long. The CDR3 coding sequence is TGTGCCAGCAGCACCGGGACAGAAGAGACCCAGTACTTC. This sequence encodes CASSTGTEETQYF.

Only one count was recorded for this clone. V gene TRBV7-2 combines with J gene TRBJ2-2; maybe TRBD2 (7 bases). V was shortened by 5 bases and J by 6 bases, with 13 bases between the two germline ends. CDR3 length: 14 amino acids. Per the germline V gene, CDR1 is SGHTA and CDR2 is FQGNSA. The CDR3 sequence: CASSPGRGPGELFF. CDR3 bases: TGTGCCAGCAGCCCGGGGCGGGGGCCCGGGGAGCTGTTTTTT.

This clone has just one count. Germline is not matched at one junction end, which may reflect a read error. V is TRBV9 and J is TRBJ2-1; tentatively, D is TRBD2 (7 bases). The CDR3 extends over 16 amino acids. Germline V gives CDR1 SGDLS, CDR2 YYNGEE. CDR3 coding DNA: TGTGCCAGCAGCTCGGGGGGCAATAGCGCAGCAAATGGGCAGTTCTTC. This codes for CASSSGGNSAANGQFF.

The V and J genes are TRBV9 and TRBJ2-1; TRBD1 agrees at 7 bases. Trimming took 4 bases from V and 10 from J; bases not matched to a gene: 11. This CDR3 is built from 14 residues. In germline, CDR1 is SGDLS, CDR2 YYNGEE. CDR3: CASSRTGQEREQFF. CDR3 DNA sequence: TGTGCCAGCAGCCGTACAGGACAGGAGCGCGAGCAGTTCTTC. The entire variable domain, with the rest obtained from reference TRBV9 and TRBJ2-1, is as follows: DSGVTQTPKHLITATGQRVTLRCSPRSGDLSVYWYQQSLDQGLQFLIQYYNGEERAKGNILERFSAQQFPDLHSELNLSSLELGDSALYFCASSRTGQEREQFFGPGTRLTVL.

V gene TRBV6-1 combines with J gene TRBJ1-1; D is uncertain. Germline V gives CDR1 MNHNS, CDR2 SASEGT. CDR3 length equals 13 residues. The V end lost 4 bases, the J end lost 4 bases, and 10 bases lay between the germline ends. Written as DNA, the CDR3 is TGTGCCAGCAGTGTACGGGGAGCCACTGAAGCTTTCTTT. This encodes CASSVRGATEAFF.

The chain recombines TRBV10-3 with TRBJ2-3; unclear D gene. CDR1 and CDR2 (germline): ENHRY, SYGVKD. V was pared by 2 bases and J by 4 bases, with 16 bases between. This CDR3 is built from 16 residues. CDR3 loop: CAISEASLASADTQYF. For the CDR3, the DNA is TGTGCCATCAGTGAGGCTTCCCTGGCAAGCGCAGATACGCAGTATTTT.

The rearrangement uses TRBV29-1 and TRBJ2-7; D is uncertain. Per the germline V gene, CDR1 is SQVTM and CDR2 is ANQGSEA. This CDR3 spans 14 amino acids. The V end lost 0 bases, the J end lost 2 bases, and 11 bases lay between the germline ends. The CDR3 DNA reads TGCAGCGTTGAAGATCACAACGAGGCCTACGAGCAGTACTTC. This encodes CSVEDHNEAYEQYF.

The chain is built from TRBV4-1 and TRBJ2-1, with a tentative D call TRBD2 (6 bases). The V end was cut by 4 bases, the J end by 5 bases, with 21 bases between. This CDR3 region has 17 residues. Germline CDR1 is MGHRA and CDR2 is YSYEKL. The CDR3 DNA follows: TGCGCCAGCAGCCCAAGCCCCGCCGGGACTGGGAACAATGAGCAGTTCTTC. This encodes CASSPSPAGTGNNEQFF.

The chain couples TRBV6-5 to TRBJ1-1; no clear D gene. The CDR3 runs 13 residues. Germline V gene data show CDR1 as MNHEY and CDR2 as SVGAGI. The V end lost 1 base, the J end lost 1 base, and 4 bases lay between the germline ends. The CDR3: CASSYFGNTEAFF. The CDR3 nucleotides are TGTGCCAGCAGTTACTTCGGGAACACTGAAGCTTTCTTT.

The genes are TRBV29-1 and TRBJ1-3; weak D call: TRBD1 (6 bases). The V end lost 6 bases, the J end lost 6 bases, and 21 bases lay between the germline ends. CDR3 length equals 15 residues. CDR1 and CDR2 (germline): SQVTM, ANQGSEA. Here the CDR3 reads CSVSQGGGAENTIYF. CDR3 coding DNA: TGCAGCGTGTCCCAGGGTGGGGGGGCCGAAAACACCATATATTTT.

This chain links TRBV6-1 with TRBJ2-3, with D uncertain. The V and J ends lost 2 bases and 1 base respectively, with 13 bases between them. Germline lookup yields CDR1 MNHNS and CDR2 SASEGT. The CDR3 spans 16 residues. The CDR3 reads CASSEILTVGTDTQYF. The CDR3 bases are TGTGCCAGCAGTGAAATCCTCACTGTGGGCACAGATACGCAGTATTTT.

V and J are TRBV4-3 and TRBJ1-2, with D perhaps TRBD1 (6 bases). Trimming pared 0 bases from V and 4 bases from J, leaving 12 bases between. CDR3 size: 15 residues. In germline, CDR1 is LGHNA, CDR2 YSLEER. The CDR3 sequence: CASSQDARGSYGYTF. In nucleotides, the CDR3 is TGCGCCAGCAGCCAAGATGCCAGGGGAAGCTATGGCTACACCTTC.

This chain uses TRBV15 with TRBJ1-6; 9 bases map to TRBD1. J lost 7 bases, V lost 3 bases, and 4 bases had no gene match. This CDR3 is 15 amino acids long. Germline V CDR1 and CDR2: LNHNV, YYDKDF (reference sequence). CDR3 residues: CATSRTGTGNSPLHF. As DNA, the CDR3 is TGTGCCACCAGCAGGACCGGGACAGGGAATTCACCCCTCCACTTT.

This chain connects TRBV5-1 to TRBJ2-3; no reliable D call. V dropped 4 bases and J dropped 5 bases, with 8 bases sitting between them. This CDR3 has 12 amino acids. Germline values: CDR1 SGHRS, CDR2 YFSETQ. CDR3 protein: CASSNTKDTQYF. The CDR3 DNA follows: TGCGCCAGCAGCAACACCAAAGATACGCAGTATTTT.

This chain links TRBV27 with TRBJ1-1, with D tentatively TRBD1 (5 bases). Trimming pared 5 bases from V and 0 bases from J, leaving 16 bases between. Looked up from germline, CDR1 is MNHEY and CDR2 is SMNVEV (reference sequence). The CDR3 sequence is 16 residues long. CDR3 DNA: TGTGCCAGCAGTCTCCGGGGGGGGGTAGTGAACACTGAAGCTTTCTTT. Translated, it gives CASSLRGGVVNTEAFF.

This chain joins TRBV25-1 and TRBJ2-1; the match to TRBD1 covers 7 bases. Germline V gene lookup returns CDR1 MGHDK and CDR2 SYGVNS. This CDR3 has 11 residues. V was pared by 8 bases and J by 10 bases, with 5 bases of the junction left unmatched. CDR3 sequence: CASARTGEQFF. The CDR3 DNA sequence: TGTGCCAGCGCACGGACAGGCGAGCAGTTCTTC.

J is TRBJ1-5 and V is TRBV13; D not certain. Germline CDR1 PRHDT, CDR2 FYEKMQ (reference sequence). The CDR3 is made up of 15 amino acids. V lost 5 bases and J 7 bases, leaving 18 bases between the germline ends. CDR3 nucleotides: TGTGCCAGCAGCATCGGAGGCAACCCGAAGCAGCCCCAGCATTTT. Its translation is CASSIGGNPKQPQHF.

The chain employs TRBV30 and TRBJ1-1, with a weak D call TRBD1 (5 bases). Germline V gene sequence: CDR1 GTSNPN, CDR2 SVGIG (reference sequence). V lost 0 bases and J 11 bases, leaving 16 bases between the germline ends. The CDR3 extends over 13 amino acids. This CDR3 is CAWSVRVGVGAFF. The CDR3 DNA reads TGTGCCTGGAGTGTACGGGTAGGGGTCGGTGCTTTCTTT.

The chain's CDR3 is CASRGQIPNGYTF. The CDR3, as DNA: TGTGCCAGCCGAGGCCAGATACCAAATGGCTACACCTTC. This chain links TRBV6-5 with TRBJ1-2; D remains ambiguous. The CDR3 length is 13 residues. The germline V gene encodes CDR1 MNHEY and CDR2 SVGAGI. Between the trimmed V and J ends, which lost 8 bases and 6 bases, there was a span of 16 bases.

This chain uses TRBV30 with TRBJ2-5; D possibly corresponds to TRBD1 (7 bases). Trimming cost V 2 bases and J 4 bases, with 14 bases left between them. The CDR3 sequence is 14 residues long. The germline V gene has CDR1 GTSNPN and CDR2 SVGIG (reference sequence). The CDR3 DNA follows: TGTGCCTGGAGTCTCGGAGGGGGCGGAGAGACCCAGTACTTC. This encodes CAWSLGGGGETQYF.